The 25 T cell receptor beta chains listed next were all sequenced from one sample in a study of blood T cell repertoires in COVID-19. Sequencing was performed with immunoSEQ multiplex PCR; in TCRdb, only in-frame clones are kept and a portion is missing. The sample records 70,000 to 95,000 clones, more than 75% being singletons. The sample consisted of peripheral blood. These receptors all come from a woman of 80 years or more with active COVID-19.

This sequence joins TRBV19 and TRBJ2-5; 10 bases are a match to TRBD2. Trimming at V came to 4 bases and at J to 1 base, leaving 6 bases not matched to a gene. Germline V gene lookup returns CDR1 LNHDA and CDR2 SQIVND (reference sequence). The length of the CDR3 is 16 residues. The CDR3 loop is CASSRWTSGIQETQYF. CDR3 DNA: TGTGCCAGTAGTAGATGGACTAGCGGCATCCAAGAGACCCAGTACTTC.

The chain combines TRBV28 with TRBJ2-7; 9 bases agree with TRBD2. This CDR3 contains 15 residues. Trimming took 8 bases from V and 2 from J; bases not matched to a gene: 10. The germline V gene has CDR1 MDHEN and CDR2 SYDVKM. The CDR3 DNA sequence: TGTGCCAGCCTCCCGCGCGGGAGGGGGACCTACGAGCAGTACTTC. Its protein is CASLPRGRGTYEQYF. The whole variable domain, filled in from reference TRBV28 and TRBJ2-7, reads DVKVTQSSRYLVKRTGEKVFLECVQDMDHENMFWYRQDPGLGLRLIYFSYDVKMKEKGDIPEGYSVSREKKERFSLILESASTNQTSMYLCASLPRGRGTYEQYFGPGTRLTVT.

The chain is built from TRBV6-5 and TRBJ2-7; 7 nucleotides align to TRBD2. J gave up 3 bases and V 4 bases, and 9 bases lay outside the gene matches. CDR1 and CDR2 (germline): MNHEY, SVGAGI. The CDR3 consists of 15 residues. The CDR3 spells CASSSDPSSGYEQYF. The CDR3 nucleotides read TGTGCCAGCAGTTCGGACCCTTCTAGCGGCTACGAGCAGTACTTC.

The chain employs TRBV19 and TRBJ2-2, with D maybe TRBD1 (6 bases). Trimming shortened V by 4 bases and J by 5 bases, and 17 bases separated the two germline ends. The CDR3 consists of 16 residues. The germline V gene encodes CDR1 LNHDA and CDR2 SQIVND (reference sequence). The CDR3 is CASSKPGTTNTGELFF. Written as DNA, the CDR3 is TGTGCCAGTAGTAAGCCGGGGACAACTAATACCGGGGAGCTGTTTTTT. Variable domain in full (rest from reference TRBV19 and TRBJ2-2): DGGITQSPKYLFRKEGQNVTLSCEQNLNHDAMYWYRQDPGQGLRLIYYSQIVNDFQKGDIAEGYSVSREKKESFPLTVTSAQKNPTAFYLCASSKPGTTNTGELFFGEGSRLTVL.

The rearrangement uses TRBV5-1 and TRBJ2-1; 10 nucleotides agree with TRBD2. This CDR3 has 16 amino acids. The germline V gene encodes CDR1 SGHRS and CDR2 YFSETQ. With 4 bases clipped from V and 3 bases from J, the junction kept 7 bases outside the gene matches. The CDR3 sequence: CASSTGTSVNYNEQFF. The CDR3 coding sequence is TGCGCCAGCAGCACGGGGACTAGCGTTAACTACAATGAGCAGTTCTTC.

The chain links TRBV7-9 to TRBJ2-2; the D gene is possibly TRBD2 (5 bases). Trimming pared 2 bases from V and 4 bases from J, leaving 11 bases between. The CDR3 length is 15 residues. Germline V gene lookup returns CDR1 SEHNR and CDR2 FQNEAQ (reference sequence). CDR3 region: CASSLSGGGTGELFF. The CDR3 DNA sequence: TGTGCCAGCAGCTTATCCGGCGGAGGCACCGGGGAGCTGTTTTTT.

CDR3: CASSKSRETDTQYF. CDR3 in DNA: TGCGCCAGTTCAAAAAGCCGGGAGACAGATACGCAGTATTTT. The genes are TRBV5-1 and TRBJ2-3, with D tentatively TRBD2 (6 bases). CDR1 is SGHRS, CDR2 YFSETQ, per germline. V shed 8 bases and J shed 3 bases, with 16 bases lying between them. This CDR3 is built from 14 residues.

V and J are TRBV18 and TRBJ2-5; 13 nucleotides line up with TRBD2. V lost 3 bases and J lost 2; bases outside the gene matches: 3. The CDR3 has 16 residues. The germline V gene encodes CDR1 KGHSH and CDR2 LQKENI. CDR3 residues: CASSPGTSGAQETQYF. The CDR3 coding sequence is TGTGCCAGCTCACCGGGGACTAGCGGGGCTCAAGAGACCCAGTACTTC. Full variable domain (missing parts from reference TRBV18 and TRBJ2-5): NAGVMQNPRHLVRRRGQEARLRCSPMKGHSHVYWYRQLPEEGLKFMVYLQKENIIDESGMPKERFSAEFPKEGPSILRIQQVVRGDSAAYFCASSPGTSGAQETQYFGPGTRLLVL.

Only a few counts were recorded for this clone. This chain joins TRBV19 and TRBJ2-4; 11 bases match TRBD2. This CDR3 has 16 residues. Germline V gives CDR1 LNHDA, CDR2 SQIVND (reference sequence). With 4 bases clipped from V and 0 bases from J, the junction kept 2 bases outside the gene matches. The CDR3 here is CASSTTSGRAKNIQYF. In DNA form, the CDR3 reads TGTGCCAGTAGTACAACTAGCGGGAGAGCCAAAAACATTCAGTACTTC.

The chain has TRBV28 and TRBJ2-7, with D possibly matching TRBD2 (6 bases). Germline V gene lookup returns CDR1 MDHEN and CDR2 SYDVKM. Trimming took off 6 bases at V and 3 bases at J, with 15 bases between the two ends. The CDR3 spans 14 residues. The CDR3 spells CASSLGGNFYEQYF. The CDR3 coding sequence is TGTGCCAGCAGCCTCGGGGGAAACTTCTACGAGCAGTACTTC.

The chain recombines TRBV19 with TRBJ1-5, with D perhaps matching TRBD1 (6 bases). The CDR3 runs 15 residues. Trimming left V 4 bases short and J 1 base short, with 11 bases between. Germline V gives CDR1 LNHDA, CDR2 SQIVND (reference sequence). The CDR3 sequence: CASSRGHPSNQPQHF. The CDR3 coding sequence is TGTGCCAGTAGTAGGGGACATCCCAGCAATCAGCCCCAGCATTTT.

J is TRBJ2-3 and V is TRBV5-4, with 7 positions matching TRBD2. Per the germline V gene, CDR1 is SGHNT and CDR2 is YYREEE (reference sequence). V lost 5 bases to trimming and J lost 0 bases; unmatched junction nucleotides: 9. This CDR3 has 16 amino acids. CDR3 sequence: CASSSPRGGSTDTQYF. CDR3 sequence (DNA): TGTGCCAGCAGTTCACCTAGGGGAGGGAGCACAGATACGCAGTATTTT.

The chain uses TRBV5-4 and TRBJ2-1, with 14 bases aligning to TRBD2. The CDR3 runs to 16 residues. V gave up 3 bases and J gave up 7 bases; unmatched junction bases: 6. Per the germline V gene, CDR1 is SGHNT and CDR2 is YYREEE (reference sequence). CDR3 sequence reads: CASSSGLAGDGNEQFF. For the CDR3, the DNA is TGTGCCAGCAGCTCGGGACTAGCGGGAGATGGTAATGAGCAGTTCTTC.

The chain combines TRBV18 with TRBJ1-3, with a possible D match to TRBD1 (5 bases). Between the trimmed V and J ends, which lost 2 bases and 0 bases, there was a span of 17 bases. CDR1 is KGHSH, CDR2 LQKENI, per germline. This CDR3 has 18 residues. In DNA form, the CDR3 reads TGTGCCAGCTCACCATTTGGAGGGACGGAAAACTCTGGAAACACCATATATTTT. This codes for CASSPFGGTENSGNTIYF.

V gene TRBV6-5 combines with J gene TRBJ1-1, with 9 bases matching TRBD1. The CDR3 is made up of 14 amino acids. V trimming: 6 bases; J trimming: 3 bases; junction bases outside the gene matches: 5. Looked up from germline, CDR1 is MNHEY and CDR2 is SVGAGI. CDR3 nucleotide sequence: TGTGCCAGCAGAATACAGGGGGCCGACACTGAAGCTTTCTTT. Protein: CASRIQGADTEAFF.

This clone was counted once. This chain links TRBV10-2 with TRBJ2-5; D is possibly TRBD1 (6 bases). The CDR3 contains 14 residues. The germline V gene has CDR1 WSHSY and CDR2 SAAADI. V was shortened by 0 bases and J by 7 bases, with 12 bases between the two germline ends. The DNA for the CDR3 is TGCGCCAGCAGTGAGTCAGGGGGTCGGGGGACCCAGTACTTC. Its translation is CASSESGGRGTQYF.

CDR3 bases: TGTGCCAGTACCGACAGGGGCTGGTATAATTCACCCCTCCACTTT. Encoded protein: CASTDRGWYNSPLHF. The chain combines TRBV19 with TRBJ1-6; the match to TRBD1 covers 8 bases. The CDR3 sequence is 15 residues long. J was trimmed by 4 bases and V by 7 bases; bases with no gene match: 6. Germline V gene sequence: CDR1 LNHDA, CDR2 SQIVND (reference sequence).

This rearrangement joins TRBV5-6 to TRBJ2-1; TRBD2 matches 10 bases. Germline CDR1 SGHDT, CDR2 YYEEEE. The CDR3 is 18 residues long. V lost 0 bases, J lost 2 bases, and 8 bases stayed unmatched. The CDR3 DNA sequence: TGTGCCAGCAGCTTGGCAGGGGCTAGCGGGAGTGCCTACAATGAGCAGTTCTTC. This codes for CASSLAGASGSAYNEQFF.

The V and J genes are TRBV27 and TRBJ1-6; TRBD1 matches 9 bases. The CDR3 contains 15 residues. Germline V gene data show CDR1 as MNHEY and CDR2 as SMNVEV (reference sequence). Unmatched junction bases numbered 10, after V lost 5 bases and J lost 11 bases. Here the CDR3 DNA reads TGTGCCAGCAGTCAAAGTCTACAGGGGGCGGCACCCCTCCACTTT. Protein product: CASSQSLQGAAPLHF.

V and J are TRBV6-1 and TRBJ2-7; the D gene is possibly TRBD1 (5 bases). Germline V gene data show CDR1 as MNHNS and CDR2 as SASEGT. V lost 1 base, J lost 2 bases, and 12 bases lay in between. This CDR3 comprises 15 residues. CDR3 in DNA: TGTGCCAGCAGTGAAGAAGCAGGGCCTACCTACGAGCAGTACTTC. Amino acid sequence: CASSEEAGPTYEQYF.

CDR3 amino acids: CASRQTGRNQPQHF. CDR3 sequence (DNA): TGTGCCAGCAGACAGACAGGGAGGAATCAGCCCCAGCATTTT. The rearrangement joins TRBV6-5 to TRBJ1-5, with 7 bases matching TRBD1. The germline V gene encodes CDR1 MNHEY and CDR2 SVGAGI. There are 14 residues in the CDR3. V lost 6 bases and J lost 4; bases outside the gene matches: 6.

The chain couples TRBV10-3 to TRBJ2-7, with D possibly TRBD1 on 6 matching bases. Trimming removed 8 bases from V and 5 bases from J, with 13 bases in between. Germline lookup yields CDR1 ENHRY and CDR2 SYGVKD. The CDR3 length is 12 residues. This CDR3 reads CAIGGHRDEQYF. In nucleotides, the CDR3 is TGTGCCATCGGGGGACATAGAGACGAGCAGTACTTC.

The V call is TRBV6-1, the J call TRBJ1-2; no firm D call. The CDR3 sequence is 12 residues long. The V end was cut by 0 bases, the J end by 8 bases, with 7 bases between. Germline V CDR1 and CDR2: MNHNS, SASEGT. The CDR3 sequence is CASSEAGVGYTF. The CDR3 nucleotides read TGTGCCAGCAGTGAAGCTGGAGTCGGCTACACCTTC.

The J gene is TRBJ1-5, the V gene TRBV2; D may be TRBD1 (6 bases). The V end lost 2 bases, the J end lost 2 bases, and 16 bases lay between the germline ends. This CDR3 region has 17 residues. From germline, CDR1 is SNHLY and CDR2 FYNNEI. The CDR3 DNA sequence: TGTGCCAGCAGTGAAACGTCCCGGGGGGGGCGCAATCAGCCCCAGCATTTT. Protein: CASSETSRGGRNQPQHF.

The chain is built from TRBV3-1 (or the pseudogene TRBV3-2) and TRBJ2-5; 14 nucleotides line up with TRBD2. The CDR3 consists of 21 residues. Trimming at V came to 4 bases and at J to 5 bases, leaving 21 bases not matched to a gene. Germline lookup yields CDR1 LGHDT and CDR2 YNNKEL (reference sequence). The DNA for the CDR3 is TGTGCCAGCAGCCTCTTCCCGGGACTAGCGGGAGTTCCGGGGGGTGGGGAGACCCAGTACTTC. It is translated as CASSLFPGLAGVPGGGETQYF.